This T cell receptor (beta chain) is from a study of beta chain features in type 1 diabetes. Expressed TCRB transcripts got sequenced, as all isolated RNA was reverse transcribed. Sequencing used immunoSEQ multiplex PCR; TCRdb keeps in-frame clones, though not all of them. Of about 360,000 clones listed, roughly 13% are singletons. Trimming left V 4 bases short and J 3 bases short, with 4 bases between. CDR1 and CDR2 (germline): SGHDN, FVKESK. The CDR3 spans 11 residues. Sorted populations all exceeded 95% purity. This clone appeared a few times. This sequence was found in a man aged 18-30 years in good health. The material sequenced was naive CD4+ T cells from blood. J is TRBJ2-7 and V is TRBV14; D is ambiguous. CDR3 DNA sequence: TGTGCCAGCAGCCTAAACTACGAGCAGTACTTC. Residues: CASSLNYEQYF. Looking up the rest from reference TRBV14 and TRBJ2-7 gives the full variable domain: EAGVTQFPSHSVIEKGQTVTLRCDPISGHDNLYWYRRVMGKEIKFLLHFVKESKQDESGMPNNRFLAERTGGTYSTLKVQPAELEDSGVYFCASSLNYEQYFGPGTRLTVT.